This T cell receptor beta chain was documented in a study of CD8+CD57+ T cells in acquired aplastic anemia. General observations from the study: Some 31 CD8+ CDR3 sequences were shared between patients and controls.

This clonotype was recorded at least ten times. As yet, its antigen is unknown. The germline gives CDR1 SGHAT, CDR2 FQNNGV. With 1 base removed from V and 1 base from J, the gap between germline ends came to 12 bases. The CDR3 is 16 amino acids. Patients picked for sequencing had shown CD8+CD57+ cell expansion detected by flow cytometry. Genomic DNA constituted the template upon which TCR beta VDJ and CDR3 profiling was performed. In TCRdb, the reads were re-called with MiXCR into one record per CDR3 protein. In the table there are 200,000 to 250,000 distinct CDR3 sequences, 65% of which are singletons.

Sequenced input: sorted CD4+, CD8+, or CD8+CD57+ T cells (not recorded which) from PBMCs. The clonotype was recovered from a human donor with aplastic anemia. The rearrangement links TRBV11-2 to TRBJ2-3; D call uncertain. Here the CDR3 DNA reads TGTGCCAGCAGCTTAGGAGTCAGCCCCGGCACAGATACGCAGTATTTT. Translated, it gives CASSLGVSPGTDTQYF.